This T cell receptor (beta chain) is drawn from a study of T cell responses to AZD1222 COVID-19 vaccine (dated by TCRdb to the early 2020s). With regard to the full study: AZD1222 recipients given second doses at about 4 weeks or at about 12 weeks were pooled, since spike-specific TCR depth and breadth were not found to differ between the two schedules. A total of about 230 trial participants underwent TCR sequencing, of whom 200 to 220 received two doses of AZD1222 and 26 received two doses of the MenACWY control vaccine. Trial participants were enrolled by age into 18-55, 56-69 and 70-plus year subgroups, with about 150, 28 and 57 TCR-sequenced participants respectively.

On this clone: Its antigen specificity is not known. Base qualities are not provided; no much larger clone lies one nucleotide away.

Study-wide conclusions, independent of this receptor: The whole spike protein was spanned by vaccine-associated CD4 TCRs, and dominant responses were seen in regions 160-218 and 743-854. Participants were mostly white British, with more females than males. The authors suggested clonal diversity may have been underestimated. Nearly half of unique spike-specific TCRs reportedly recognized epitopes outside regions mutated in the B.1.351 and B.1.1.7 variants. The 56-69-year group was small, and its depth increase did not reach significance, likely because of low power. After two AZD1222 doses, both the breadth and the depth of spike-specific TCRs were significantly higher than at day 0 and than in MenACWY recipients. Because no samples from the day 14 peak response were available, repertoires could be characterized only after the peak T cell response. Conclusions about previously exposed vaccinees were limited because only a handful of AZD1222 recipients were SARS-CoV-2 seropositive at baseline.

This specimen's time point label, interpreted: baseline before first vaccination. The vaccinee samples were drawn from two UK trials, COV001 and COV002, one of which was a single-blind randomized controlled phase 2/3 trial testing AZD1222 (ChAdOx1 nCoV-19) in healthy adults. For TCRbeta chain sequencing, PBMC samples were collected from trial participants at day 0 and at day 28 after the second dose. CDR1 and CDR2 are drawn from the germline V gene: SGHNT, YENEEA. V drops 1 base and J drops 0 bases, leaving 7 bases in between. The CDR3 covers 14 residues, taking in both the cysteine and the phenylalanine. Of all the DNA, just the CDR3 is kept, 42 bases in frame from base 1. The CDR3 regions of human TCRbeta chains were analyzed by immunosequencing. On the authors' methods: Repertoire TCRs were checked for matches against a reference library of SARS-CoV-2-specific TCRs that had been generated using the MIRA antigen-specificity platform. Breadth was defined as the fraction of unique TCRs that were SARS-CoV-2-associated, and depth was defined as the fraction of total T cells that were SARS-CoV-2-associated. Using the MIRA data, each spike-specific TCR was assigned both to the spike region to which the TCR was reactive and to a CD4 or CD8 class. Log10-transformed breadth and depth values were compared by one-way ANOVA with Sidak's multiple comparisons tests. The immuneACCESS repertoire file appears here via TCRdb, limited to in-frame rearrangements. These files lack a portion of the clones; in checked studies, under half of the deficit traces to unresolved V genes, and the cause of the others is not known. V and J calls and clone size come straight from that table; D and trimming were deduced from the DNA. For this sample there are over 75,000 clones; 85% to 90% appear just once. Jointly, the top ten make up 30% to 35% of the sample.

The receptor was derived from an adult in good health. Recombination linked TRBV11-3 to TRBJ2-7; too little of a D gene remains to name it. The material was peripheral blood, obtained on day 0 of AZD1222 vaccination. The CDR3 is CASSLGLGSYEQYF. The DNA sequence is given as TGTGCCAGCAGCTTAGGACTCGGCTCCTACGAGCAGTACTTC.